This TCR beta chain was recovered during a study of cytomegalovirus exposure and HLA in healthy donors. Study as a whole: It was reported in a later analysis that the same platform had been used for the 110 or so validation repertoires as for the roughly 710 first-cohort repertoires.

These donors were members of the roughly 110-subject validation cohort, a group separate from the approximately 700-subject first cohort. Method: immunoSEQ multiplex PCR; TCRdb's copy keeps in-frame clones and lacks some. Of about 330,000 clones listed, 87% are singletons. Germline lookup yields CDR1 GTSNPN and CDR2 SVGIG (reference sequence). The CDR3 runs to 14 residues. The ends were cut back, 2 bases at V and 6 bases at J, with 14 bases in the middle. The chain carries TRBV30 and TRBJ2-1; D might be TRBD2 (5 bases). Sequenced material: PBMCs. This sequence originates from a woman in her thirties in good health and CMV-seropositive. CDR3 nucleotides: TGTGCCTGGAGTAAGATAGCGTATGCCAATGAGCAGTTCTTC. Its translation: CAWSKIAYANEQFF.